This T cell receptor (beta chain) is drawn from a study of neurological immune-mediated disorders. The table lists this clonotype with many counts. The antigen remains undetermined. Germline CDR1 is SGHTA and CDR2 is FQGNSA. CDR3 length: 16 residues. V dropped 4 bases and J dropped 5 bases, with 21 bases sitting between them. Each TCR transcript was tagged with a 10-nucleotide random UMI during 5'RACE. TCRdb fed the 5' RACE reads into MiXCR, producing one record per CDR3 protein. The sample has 25,000 to 30,000 distinct CDR3 sequences; more than 6.5% are singletons. Study-wide results and caveats: Falling below healthy controls, multiple sclerosis showed the least TCR clonal expansion, while HTLV-1-associated myelopathy showed the most. None of the CDR3 amino acid sequences of expanded clones recurred across subjects, suggesting private repertoires in all groups.

The sample consisted of PBMCs. The rearrangement joins TRBV7-2 to TRBJ2-7; D may be TRBD2 (5 bases). The source of this sequence is a woman aged 45-60 years in good health. Here the CDR3 reads CASSSRPPGVGHEQYF. The CDR3 DNA is TGTGCCAGCAGCTCACGACCGCCCGGGGTAGGACACGAGCAGTACTTC.